The rows below give T cell receptor beta chains drawn from one sample of a study of T cell responses to AZD1222 COVID-19 vaccine. Clones were read by immunoSEQ multiplex PCR, and TCRdb kept only the in-frame ones, dropping some. The sample lists roughly 100,000 clones, 80% to 90% occurring once. The sample consisted of peripheral blood, taken on day 0 of AZD1222 vaccination. These receptors originate from an adult in good health. CDR3s include the opening cysteine and the closing phenylalanine or tryptophan. The order of the fields is J gene, D gene, CDR3 length, V gene, clone size, CDR3 DNA, CDR3 protein. The D gene is left open where the match is weak. Part of the rows lack a size; the others show once, few, many or a class for expanded clones.

TRBJ2-5,TRBD2,14,TRBV2,-,TGTGCCAGCAGGACTAGCGGGGGTAAAGAGACCCAGTACTTC,CASRTSGGKETQYF
TRBJ1-5,-,15,TRBV6-5,-,TGTGCCAGCAGTTACTCGATTGACGGAGATCAGCCCCAGCATTTT,CASSYSIDGDQPQHF
TRBJ1-6,-,14,TRBV7-9,-,TGTGCCAGCAGCCCCCTTTTCAGCGCTTCACCCCTCCACTTT,CASSPLFSASPLHF
TRBJ1-2,-,15,TRBV3-1/TRBV3-2,once,TGTGCCAGCAGCCAAGGACCCGTCCCCGGATATGGCTACACCTTC,CASSQGPVPGYGYTF
TRBJ1-2,TRBD1,12,TRBV29-1,-,TGCAGCGTGGAAACAGGGGTCTATGGCTACACCTTC,CSVETGVYGYTF
TRBJ1-2,-,14,TRBV6-2/TRBV6-3,few,TGTGCCAGCAGTTTTCCGGGACTTAACTATGGCTACACCTTC,CASSFPGLNYGYTF
TRBJ2-1,-,13,TRBV5-1,-,TGCGCCAGCAGCTTGGATCCATACAATGAGCAGTTCTTC,CASSLDPYNEQFF
TRBJ2-2,TRBD2,16,TRBV7-2,-,TGTGCCATACGGACTAGCGGGGGGGTGAACACCGGGGAGCTGTTTTTT,CAIRTSGGVNTGELFF
TRBJ1-1,-,12,TRBV29-1,-,TGCAGCGTCTATCCAGGGAGGACTGAAGCTTTCTTT,CSVYPGRTEAFF
TRBJ2-7,-,16,TRBV5-6,-,TGTGCCAGCAGCTTCCTCCTGGAACAGGTTCCCTACGAGCAGTACTTC,CASSFLLEQVPYEQYF
TRBJ2-1,-,15,TRBV11-2,-,TGTGCCAGCAGCTCATGGAGGGGGGCCGACAATGAGCAGTTCTTC,CASSSWRGADNEQFF
TRBJ2-3,-,15,TRBV2,-,TGTGCCAGCACTAAGGGGGAGGTCGGCACAGATACGCAGTATTTT,CASTKGEVGTDTQYF
TRBJ1-6,-,13,TRBV30,once,TGTGCCTGGACTGGTAGGGGAGGATCACCCCTCCACTTT,CAWTGRGGSPLHF
TRBJ2-5,TRBD2,17,TRBV19,-,TGTGCCAGTAGTTCTTTTGCGGGGGGGCAAATCAAAGAGACCCAGTACTTC,CASSSFAGGQIKETQYF
TRBJ1-1,TRBD1,17,TRBV5-5,-,TGTGCCAGCAGCTCGAAATCACCGGGACAGGAGTTCACTGAAGCTTTCTTT,CASSSKSPGQEFTEAFF
TRBJ2-7,-,13,TRBV6-6,-,TGTGCCAGCAGTTACGAGATTACGAACGAGCAGTACTTC,CASSYEITNEQYF
TRBJ2-1,-,15,TRBV7-2,once,TGTGCCAGCAGCTTAACGGGGGGCTCCTACAATGAGCAATTCTTC,CASSLTGGSYNEQFF
TRBJ1-2,TRBD1,13,TRBV5-1,once,TGCGCCAGCAGCCAGGACAGGGGCTATGGCTACACCTTC,CASSQDRGYGYTF
TRBJ2-1,-,16,TRBV9,-,TGTGCCAGCAGCGTATATGGCAGCAGCTCCTACAATGAGCAGTTCTTC,CASSVYGSSSYNEQFF
TRBJ1-2,-,12,TRBV4-1,-,TGCGCCAGCAGCCAAGCAGATTATGGCTACACCTTC,CASSQADYGYTF
TRBJ2-7,-,13,TRBV28,-,TGTGCCAGCAGTTTACGTGTTACCTACGAGCAGTACTTC,CASSLRVTYEQYF
TRBJ2-3,-,14,TRBV12-5,-,TGTGCTAGTGGTTTGGAGGGTAGCGCAGATACGCAGTATTTT,CASGLEGSADTQYF
TRBJ2-1,TRBD1,14,TRBV7-2,-,TGTGCCAGCAGCTTGGGGACAGCTTACAATGAGCAGTTCTTC,CASSLGTAYNEQFF
TRBJ1-1,-,15,TRBV19,-,TGTGCCAGTAGTACACTGACATCAGTGAACACTGAAGCTTTCTTT,CASSTLTSVNTEAFF
TRBJ2-2,-,13,TRBV7-3,-,TGTGCCAGCAGCCATACAAACGCCGGGGAGCTGTTTTTT,CASSHTNAGELFF
TRBJ1-2,-,15,TRBV28,-,TGTGCCAGCAGGACAGCAACCAAGACTAACTATGGCTACACCTTC,CASRTATKTNYGYTF
TRBJ1-2,-,13,TRBV6-1,-,TGTGCCAGCAGTGAAACAAACGATGAGGGCTACACCTTC,CASSETNDEGYTF
TRBJ2-7,-,15,TRBV28,-,TGTGCCAGCAGGCCACCGGGTCCCGGCCCCTACGAGCAGTACTTC,CASRPPGPGPYEQYF
TRBJ1-2,TRBD1,14,TRBV18,-,TGTGCCAGCTCACCAGAGACAGGGGGCTATGGCTACACCTTC,CASSPETGGYGYTF
TRBJ2-2,-,14,TRBV27,-,TGTGCCAGCAGGTGGACAGCGGGCACCGGGGAGCTGTTTTTT,CASRWTAGTGELFF
TRBJ2-2,-,14,TRBV2,-,TGTGCCAGCACAGCCATCGCGAACACCGGGGAGCTGTTTTTT,CASTAIANTGELFF
TRBJ1-1,-,17,TRBV3-1/TRBV3-2,-,TGTGCCAGCAGCCAAGAACCCCGTCGCAGATTGAACACTGAAGCTTTCTTT,CASSQEPRRRLNTEAFF
TRBJ1-2,TRBD1,17,TRBV10-3,-,TGTGCCATCAGCCCCAACATAGGACAGGCGGGGGACTATGGCTACACCTTC,CAISPNIGQAGDYGYTF
TRBJ1-1,-,16,TRBV4-2,-,TGTGCCAGCAGCCATTCTGGGGGGGAATCGAACACTGAAGCTTTCTTT,CASSHSGGESNTEAFF
TRBJ2-7,TRBD1,14,TRBV15,-,TGTGCCACCGCTGCCCGACAGGGGAACTACGAGCAGTACTTC,CATAARQGNYEQYF
TRBJ2-4,-,15,TRBV30,-,TGTGCCTGGAGTGACCCACACCATAATAAAAACATTCAGTACTTC,CAWSDPHHNKNIQYF
TRBJ2-1,TRBD1,15,TRBV5-4,-,TGTGCCAGCAGCTCGACAGGGGATTCCTACAATGAGCAGTTCTTC,CASSSTGDSYNEQFF
TRBJ1-2,-,11,TRBV20-1,-,TGCAGTGCTAAGAGCGGGGTCGGCTACACCTTC,CSAKSGVGYTF